Below are 25 T cell receptor beta chains sequenced from a single sample in a study of shared clonotypes between healthy human individuals. This table comes from immunoSEQ multiplex PCR, and its TCRdb copy is limited to in-frame clones, with some not included. This sample has 1,500,000 or so clones, with around 95% found just once. The sample consisted of naive CD4+ T cells sorted from blood. Subset meaning: CD45RA+ positively selected. The receptors stem from a man aged 30 to 45 in good health.

This rearrangement joins TRBV6-4 to TRBJ1-1; maybe TRBD1 (6 bases). This CDR3 is built from 15 residues. Germline CDR1 and CDR2: MRHNA and SNTAGT. Between the trimmed V and J ends, which lost 3 bases and 3 bases, there was a span of 14 bases. CDR3 residues: CASSELTGRYTEAFF. DNA for the CDR3: TGTGCCAGCAGTGAATTAACAGGGAGGTACACTGAAGCTTTCTTT.

The rearrangement links TRBV11-2 to TRBJ2-7; D unresolved. The CDR3 extends over 14 amino acids. V was shortened by 4 bases and J by 3 bases, with 13 bases between the two germline ends. The germline CDR1 and CDR2 sequences are SGHAT and FQNNGV. For the CDR3, the DNA is TGTGCCAGCAGCTCTCATGTAGAATACTACGAGCAGTACTTC. As protein: CASSSHVEYYEQYF.

The gene calls are TRBV19 and TRBJ1-5, with D perhaps matching TRBD1 (5 bases). Trimming cost V 0 bases and J 6 bases, with 21 bases left between them. Germline CDR1 is LNHDA and CDR2 is SQIVND (reference sequence). The CDR3 contains 18 residues. The CDR3 spells CASSIDGLTAGDGQPQHF. In DNA form, the CDR3 reads TGTGCCAGTAGTATAGATGGCCTGACAGCGGGCGATGGTCAGCCCCAGCATTTT.

The chain carries TRBV5-4 and TRBJ1-3, with 10 bases fitting TRBD1. Germline CDR1 SGHNT, CDR2 YYREEE (reference sequence). V was clipped by 4 bases and J by 4 bases; unmatched bases: 5. The CDR3 loop spans 15 amino acids. Here the CDR3 reads CASSGQTGGGNTIYF. Written as DNA, the CDR3 is TGTGCCAGCAGCGGGCAGACAGGGGGCGGAAACACCATATATTTT.

The chain carries TRBV7-9 and TRBJ1-4; D might be TRBD1 (5 bases). V gave up 3 bases and J gave up 5 bases, with 10 bases separating them. CDR3 length: 14 residues. Looked up from germline, CDR1 is SEHNR and CDR2 is FQNEAQ (reference sequence). CDR3 sequence (DNA): TGTGCCAGCAGCTTGGGCGGACAAAATGAAAAACTGTTTTTT. It encodes CASSLGGQNEKLFF.

This clone was observed once. The chain couples TRBV10-3 to TRBJ2-1, with TRBD2 as a possible D gene (5 bases). Looked up from germline, CDR1 is ENHRY and CDR2 is SYGVKD. V was clipped by 4 bases and J by 9 bases, with 25 bases between them. CDR3 length equals 17 residues. CDR3 loop: CAISVASGGKTYGEQFF. The DNA for the CDR3 is TGTGCCATCAGTGTGGCTTCTGGAGGAAAAACCTACGGTGAGCAGTTCTTC.

The CDR3 sequence: CASSLGGGYREQYF. DNA of the CDR3: TGTGCCAGCAGTCTCGGGGGGGGCTATAGGGAGCAGTACTTC. The gene calls are TRBV28 and TRBJ2-7, with 8 bases aligning to TRBD2. The germline gives CDR1 MDHEN, CDR2 SYDVKM. V was clipped by 5 bases and J by 7 bases; unmatched bases: 10. This CDR3 spans 14 amino acids.

This clone has just one count. Distinct nucleotide sequences in the sample also encode this CDR3. The gene calls are TRBV29-1 and TRBJ2-5, with D possibly matching TRBD1 (5 bases). V shed 5 bases and J shed 1 base, with 8 bases lying between them. Germline V lookup: CDR1 SQVTM, CDR2 ANQGSEA. The CDR3 spans 12 residues. The CDR3 DNA sequence: TGCAGCGTTCCTAGGGGCCAAGAGACCCAGTACTTC. As protein: CSVPRGQETQYF.

The chain recombines TRBV5-1 with TRBJ2-3; 9 bases are shared with TRBD2. Germline trimming cut 7 bases from V and 0 bases from J; bases unmatched to any gene: 6. This CDR3 is 15 amino acids long. The germline V gene encodes CDR1 SGHRS and CDR2 YFSETQ. Written as DNA, the CDR3 is TGCGCCAGCGTGCCTAGCGGGGCTAGCACAGATACGCAGTATTTT. It yields the protein CASVPSGASTDTQYF.

The V call is TRBV7-9, the J call TRBJ1-1; D perhaps matches TRBD1 (5 bases). This CDR3 has 15 residues. Trimming cost V 1 base and J 1 base, with 10 bases left between them. The V gene's germline CDR1 is SEHNR and CDR2 FQNEAQ (reference sequence). CDR3 sequence (DNA): TGTGCCAGCAGCTTAGATCCGGGGCAGAACACTGAAGCTTTCTTT. Protein: CASSLDPGQNTEAFF.

The sample holds one count of this clone. The V and J genes are TRBV5-1 and TRBJ1-2; D may be TRBD1 (5 bases). Between the trimmed V and J ends, which lost 0 bases and 3 bases, there was a span of 12 bases. CDR3 length: 15 residues. From germline, CDR1 is SGHRS and CDR2 YFSETQ. The CDR3 sequence is CASSLGTDSHYGYTF. The CDR3 DNA sequence: TGCGCCAGCAGCTTGGGTACAGACAGCCACTATGGCTACACCTTC.

V and J are TRBV4-1 and TRBJ2-1; 13 bases map to TRBD2. J gave up 7 bases and V 0 bases, and 9 bases lay outside the gene matches. The CDR3 sequence is 18 residues long. Germline CDR1 reads MGHRA; CDR2 reads YSYEKL. This CDR3 reads CASSQDQQPGLAGNEQFF. CDR3 bases: TGCGCCAGCAGCCAAGATCAACAACCGGGACTAGCGGGGAATGAGCAGTTCTTC.

The chain has TRBV9 and TRBJ2-1; D tentatively fits TRBD1 or TRBD2 (5 bases each). CDR1 is SGDLS, CDR2 YYNGEE, per germline. This CDR3 contains 15 residues. V was clipped by 0 bases and J by 2 bases, with 9 bases between them. The CDR3 DNA follows: TGTGCCAGCAGCGTAGCTGTGGGGGCCTACAATGAGCAGTTCTTC. Amino acid sequence: CASSVAVGAYNEQFF.

The chain couples TRBV6-5 to TRBJ2-2; D possibly corresponds to TRBD1 (6 bases). The CDR3 contains 14 residues. Trimming took 2 bases from V and 4 from J, leaving 8 bases between them. The V gene's germline CDR1 is MNHEY and CDR2 SVGAGI. In nucleotides, the CDR3 is TGTGCCAGCAGTTACACCAGGGGCACCGGGGAGCTGTTTTTT. This encodes CASSYTRGTGELFF.

This clone was counted between two and nine times. The chain is built from TRBV18 and TRBJ2-5; 15 nucleotides align to TRBD2. J lost 5 bases, V lost 6 bases, and 1 base had no gene match. Germline V gives CDR1 KGHSH, CDR2 LQKENI. This CDR3 has 14 residues. CDR3 sequence: CASSGLAGGETQYF. In nucleotides, the CDR3 is TGTGCCAGCTCTGGACTAGCGGGAGGGGAGACCCAGTACTTC.

The V gene is TRBV6-1, the J gene TRBJ2-7, with D perhaps assigned TRBD1 or TRBD2 (5 bases each). This CDR3 is 14 amino acids long. Germline V gene sequence: CDR1 MNHNS, CDR2 SASEGT. With 8 bases removed from V and 2 bases from J, the gap between germline ends came to 16 bases. The CDR3 is CASGLRGVTYEQYF. The CDR3 DNA reads as TGTGCCAGCGGACTCCGGGGCGTAACCTACGAGCAGTACTTC.

To note about this clone: This specimen includes other DNA sequences encoding the same CDR3. The chain couples TRBV15 to TRBJ2-5; tentative D call: TRBD1 (5 bases). Germline assignment: CDR1 LNHNV and CDR2 YYDKDF (reference sequence). V lost 0 bases and J 5 bases, leaving 10 bases between the germline ends. The CDR3 length is 14 residues. In nucleotides, the CDR3 is TGTGCCACCAGCAGAGACCCAGGGCGGGAGACCCAGTACTTC. Protein product: CATSRDPGRETQYF.

V is TRBV19 and J is TRBJ2-2, with D possibly being TRBD1 or TRBD2 (6 bases each). This CDR3 region has 16 residues. V lost 3 bases, J lost 4 bases, and 15 bases lay in between. The V gene's germline CDR1 is LNHDA and CDR2 SQIVND (reference sequence). The CDR3 sequence: CASSISGGAGTGELFF. The CDR3 DNA reads as TGTGCCAGTAGTATTTCCGGGGGCGCGGGCACCGGGGAGCTGTTTTTT.

The sample holds one count of this clone. Within the sample, other DNA sequences also encode this same CDR3. V is TRBV5-4 and J is TRBJ2-2, with D uncertain. Trimming took 0 bases from V and 7 from J, leaving 4 bases between them. Germline values: CDR1 SGHNT, CDR2 YYREEE (reference sequence). The CDR3 extends over 12 amino acids. CDR3 loop: CASSLVVGELFF. In DNA, the CDR3 is TGTGCCAGCAGCTTGGTGGTCGGGGAGCTGTTTTTT.

The chain has TRBV5-1 and TRBJ2-3, with 9 bases lining up with TRBD2. The CDR3 is made up of 18 amino acids. CDR1 SGHRS and CDR2 YFSETQ come from the germline V gene. The junction had 14 bases not matched to a gene; V was cut back by 0 bases and J by 6 bases. This chain's CDR3 is CASSLAPSRGGRGDTQYF. CDR3 nucleotides: TGCGCCAGCAGCTTGGCCCCCTCGAGGGGCGGGAGGGGGGATACGCAGTATTTT.

The chain joins TRBV2 to TRBJ2-1; 10 bases line up with TRBD1. With V trimmed by 10 bases and J by 8 bases, 11 bases remained unmatched. This CDR3 contains 14 residues. CDR1 is SNHLY and CDR2 is FYNNEI in the germline V gene. CDR3: CATSGTGAVDEQFF. As DNA, the CDR3 is TGTGCCACCTCCGGGACAGGGGCGGTCGATGAGCAGTTCTTC.

This chain joins TRBV6-5 and TRBJ1-1, with TRBD1 identical over 8 bases. CDR1 and CDR2 from the germline V gene are MNHEY and SVGAGI. The CDR3 has 12 amino acids. The J segment lost 6 bases and the V segment lost 6 bases, leaving 3 bases of the junction unmatched. The CDR3 spells CASRTGVSEAFF. The CDR3 nucleotides are TGTGCCAGCAGGACAGGGGTTTCTGAAGCTTTCTTT.

The gene calls are TRBV10-3 and TRBJ2-3, with 9 bases lining up with TRBD2. With 8 bases clipped from V and 3 bases from J, the junction kept 9 bases outside the gene matches. Germline assignment: CDR1 ENHRY and CDR2 SYGVKD. This CDR3 has 15 residues. CDR3 region: CAIGLGREGTDTQYF. The CDR3 DNA sequence: TGTGCCATCGGATTAGGGCGGGAGGGTACAGATACGCAGTATTTT.

This rearrangement joins TRBV5-6 to TRBJ1-5; possibly TRBD1 for D (5 bases). V gave up 0 bases and J gave up 0 bases, with 13 bases separating them. The CDR3 is 17 residues long. Germline V lookup: CDR1 SGHDT, CDR2 YYEEEE. The CDR3 DNA reads as TGTGCCAGCAGCTTGGGGACATCACTGGCTAGCAATCAGCCCCAGCATTTT. Encoded protein: CASSLGTSLASNQPQHF.

V usage is TRBV5-6 and J usage is TRBJ2-7; the D gene is possibly TRBD1 (6 bases). The CDR3 runs 15 residues. Germline values: CDR1 SGHDT, CDR2 YYEEEE. The ends were cut back, 4 bases at V and 3 bases at J, with 17 bases in the middle. CDR3 coding DNA: TGTGCCAGCAGCCCTCAGGGGAACCCCCTCTACGAGCAGTACTTC. This translates into CASSPQGNPLYEQYF.